The rows below give T cell receptor beta chains drawn from one sample of a study of regulatory T cells in long-lasting Graves disease. MiXCR was run by TCRdb on the multiplex PCR reads, yielding one entry per CDR3 protein. The table has approximately 490,000 distinct CDR3 sequences, about 16% seen once. These sequences were also reported in another study, on T cells in Graves' hyperthyroidism and ophthalmopathy.

The sequenced sample was peripheral blood mononuclear cells (PBMCs), obtained at new diagnosis, from a patient treated with antithyroid drugs. The receptors derive from a man in his forties or fifties with Graves disease. The CDR3 runs from the conserved cysteine through the conserved F or W. The order of the fields is J gene, V gene, D gene, clone size, CDR3 protein, CDR3 DNA. The D gene is left open where the match is weak. Expanded clones get a size class; other rows say once, few or many, or leave the size out.

j_gene: TRBJ2-7
v_gene: TRBV9
d_gene: TRBD1
abundance: many
CDR3aa: CASSHDRGDEQYF
CDR3nt: TGTGCCAGCAGTCACGACAGGGGGGACGAGCAGTACTTC

j_gene: TRBJ2-2
v_gene: TRBV20-1
d_gene: -
abundance: -
CDR3aa: CSASNFYLNTGELFF
CDR3nt: TGCAGTGCTAGCAACTTTTACCTAAACACCGGGGAGCTGTTTTTT

j_gene: TRBJ2-3
v_gene: TRBV3-1
d_gene: -
abundance: -
CDR3aa: CASSPRIGSTDTQYF
CDR3nt: TGTGCCAGCAGCCCCCGGATCGGGAGCACAGATACGCAGTATTTT

j_gene: TRBJ1-5
v_gene: TRBV5-6
d_gene: -
abundance: -
CDR3aa: CASSLGGNSNRPQHF
CDR3nt: TGTGCCAGCAGCTTGGGCGGAAATAGCAATCGGCCCCAGCATTTT

j_gene: TRBJ1-2
v_gene: TRBV6-5
d_gene: -
abundance: many
CDR3aa: CASSYVGRPNYGYTF
CDR3nt: TGTGCCAGCAGTTACGTCGGGAGACCTAACTATGGCTACACCTTC

j_gene: TRBJ2-7
v_gene: TRBV3-1
d_gene: -
abundance: many
CDR3aa: CASSQEGVSEQYF
CDR3nt: TGTGCCAGCAGCCAAGAAGGAGTTTCCGAGCAGTACTTC

j_gene: TRBJ2-7
v_gene: TRBV6-2/TRBV6-3
d_gene: -
abundance: many
CDR3aa: CASSYSTRGAGEQYF
CDR3nt: TGTGCCAGCAGTTACTCGACTCGGGGGGCAGGCGAGCAGTACTTC

j_gene: TRBJ1-2
v_gene: TRBV29-1
d_gene: -
abundance: few
CDR3aa: CSTYGGVRYGYTF
CDR3nt: TGCAGCACCTACGGGGGGGTTCGCTATGGCTACACCTTC

j_gene: TRBJ2-1
v_gene: TRBV5-6
d_gene: TRBD1
abundance: -
CDR3aa: CASSLEDRTGPVNEQFF
CDR3nt: TGTGCCAGCAGCTTGGAGGATAGGACAGGGCCAGTGAATGAGCAGTTCTTC

j_gene: TRBJ2-5
v_gene: TRBV12-3/TRBV12-4
d_gene: TRBD2
abundance: many
CDR3aa: CASSGTGGLLETQYF
CDR3nt: TGTGCCAGCAGTGGGACGGGAGGCTTATTGGAGACCCAGTACTTC

j_gene: TRBJ2-3
v_gene: TRBV28
d_gene: -
abundance: many
CDR3aa: CASSLSGQGTDTQYF
CDR3nt: TGTGCCAGCAGTTTAAGCGGGCAAGGTACAGATACGCAGTATTTT

j_gene: TRBJ2-3
v_gene: TRBV9
d_gene: TRBD2
abundance: many
CDR3aa: CASSRLAGRADTQYF
CDR3nt: TGTGCCAGCAGCCGTCTAGCGGGAAGGGCAGATACGCAGTATTTT

j_gene: TRBJ1-1
v_gene: TRBV18
d_gene: TRBD1
abundance: many
CDR3aa: CASSPSDRGNTEAFF
CDR3nt: TGTGCCAGCTCACCTTCGGACAGGGGGAACACTGAAGCTTTCTTT

j_gene: TRBJ2-7
v_gene: TRBV12-3/TRBV12-4
d_gene: -
abundance: many
CDR3aa: CASSGGSYEQYF
CDR3nt: TGTGCCAGCAGTGGGGGCAGCTACGAGCAGTACTTC